The 22 T cell receptor beta chains below all came from one sample that was sequenced in a study of CD8+ T cells in alopecia areata. cDNA serving as the sequencing template came from extracted, reverse transcribed RNA. Repertoires were generated with immunoSEQ multiplex PCR, while TCRdb's copy carries only in-frame clones and drops some. Of roughly 150,000 clones in the sample, around 47% are singletons; the top ten hold around 7%. The sequencing input was CD4+ T cells sorted from blood. Receptors originate from a human donor with alopecia areata.

This chain joins TRBV7-9 and TRBJ1-1; D may be TRBD1 (5 bases). In germline, CDR1 is SEHNR, CDR2 FQNEAQ (reference sequence). The CDR3 has 14 amino acids. V lost 5 bases, J lost 1 base, and 11 bases lay in between. As DNA, the CDR3 is TGTGCCAGCAGCCCCCGGACAACGAACACTGAAGCTTTCTTT. Amino acid sequence: CASSPRTTNTEAFF.

This clone was counted once. The V gene is TRBV7-6, the J gene TRBJ2-5; no clear D gene. The V gene's germline CDR1 is SGHVS and CDR2 FNYEAQ. CDR3 size: 15 residues. Trimming cost V 1 base and J 1 base, with 10 bases left between them. CDR3 DNA: TGTGCCAGCAGCTTAGGGGCAACGTTCCAAGAGACCCAGTACTTC. Translating it yields CASSLGATFQETQYF.

This clone turned up a few times. This rearrangement joins TRBV20-1 to TRBJ2-4, with D unresolved. The CDR3 runs to 11 residues. Trimming pared 3 bases from V and 11 bases from J, leaving 11 bases between. Germline CDR1 DFQATT, CDR2 SNEGSKA (reference sequence). The CDR3 region is CSASPLNVQYF. In nucleotides, the CDR3 is TGCAGTGCTAGTCCTCTTAACGTTCAGTACTTC.

The chain is built from TRBV29-1 and TRBJ2-7; 9 bases are shared with TRBD1. The germline V gene encodes CDR1 SQVTM and CDR2 ANQGSEA. J lost 4 bases, V lost 5 bases, and 6 bases had no gene match. CDR3 length equals 13 residues. This CDR3 reads CSVFPDRGYEQYF. The CDR3 region has the DNA TGCAGCGTTTTCCCGGACAGGGGTTACGAGCAGTACTTC.

The chain uses TRBV7-9 and TRBJ1-5; 9 nucleotides align to TRBD1. The CDR3 is 16 amino acids. V was clipped by 5 bases and J by 2 bases; unmatched bases: 7. Germline loops: CDR1 SEHNR, CDR2 FQNEAQ (reference sequence). The chain's CDR3 is CASSPLGDRGNQPQHF. CDR3 in DNA: TGTGCCAGCAGCCCCTTGGGGGACAGGGGCAATCAGCCCCAGCATTTT. The full variable domain, rest sourced from reference TRBV7-9 and TRBJ1-5, is DTGVSQNPRHKITKRGQNVTFRCDPISEHNRLYWYRQTLGQGPEFLTYFQNEAQLEKSRLLSDRFSAERPKGSFSTLEIQRTEQGDSAMYLCASSPLGDRGNQPQHFGDGTRLSIL.

There are a few counts of this clone. V gene TRBV18 combines with J gene TRBJ1-1; 8 bases fit TRBD1. Germline V gene sequence: CDR1 KGHSH, CDR2 LQKENI. The CDR3 has 16 residues. J was trimmed by 0 bases and V by 4 bases; bases with no gene match: 7. The CDR3 DNA sequence: TGTGCCAGCTCACTAGGACAGGGTGGAGTGAACACTGAAGCTTTCTTT. Encoded protein: CASSLGQGGVNTEAFF.

The J gene is TRBJ2-5, the V gene TRBV5-1, with 8 bases matching TRBD1. The V gene's germline CDR1 is SGHRS and CDR2 YFSETQ. The V segment lost 4 bases and the J segment 0 bases; nucleotides outside the gene matches: 8. The CDR3 is 16 amino acids. The CDR3 loop is CASSLILTGDQETQYF. CDR3 sequence (DNA): TGCGCCAGCAGCCTAATTTTGACAGGGGACCAAGAGACCCAGTACTTC.

The chain employs TRBV27 and TRBJ2-7; D uncertain. There are 18 residues in the CDR3. Germline loops: CDR1 MNHEY, CDR2 SMNVEV (reference sequence). V gave up 2 bases and J gave up 1 base, with 21 bases separating them. The CDR3 spells CASSLGPQGAGGSYEQYF. The CDR3, as DNA: TGTGCCAGCAGTTTAGGCCCCCAAGGTGCTGGCGGATCCTACGAGCAGTACTTC.

V usage is TRBV29-1 and J usage is TRBJ1-5; 8 positions agree with TRBD1. The V gene's germline CDR1 is SQVTM and CDR2 ANQGSEA. V shed 6 bases, J shed 7 bases, and the junction held 8 bases outside the gene matches. The CDR3 is 13 residues long. The CDR3 DNA follows: TGCAGCGTGGCAGGGGGCGTAGGACAGCCCCAGCATTTT. Protein product: CSVAGGVGQPQHF.

The chain has TRBV30 and TRBJ2-1, with 9 bases identical to TRBD2. Germline CDR1 is GTSNPN and CDR2 is SVGIG (reference sequence). Trimming removed 3 bases from V and 4 bases from J; junction bases left unmatched: 7. This CDR3 contains 15 residues. The chain's CDR3 is CAWSYSGSFYNEQFF. The CDR3 DNA is TGTGCCTGGAGCTATAGCGGGAGTTTTTACAATGAGCAGTTCTTC.

V and J are TRBV29-1 and TRBJ2-2; the match to TRBD2 covers 7 bases. V lost 5 bases, J lost 6 bases, and 15 bases stayed unmatched. Germline CDR1 and CDR2: SQVTM and ANQGSEA. The CDR3 length is 16 residues. CDR3 protein: CSVRATGGSSPGELFF. The CDR3 nucleotides are TGCAGCGTTAGGGCCACCGGCGGGAGTTCGCCCGGGGAGCTGTTTTTT.

The chain employs TRBV29-1 and TRBJ2-7, with 12 bases identical to TRBD1. The germline gives CDR1 SQVTM, CDR2 ANQGSEA. The CDR3 has 13 residues. The junction had 3 bases not matched to a gene; V was cut back by 6 bases and J by 3 bases. The CDR3 DNA is TGCAGCGTCGGGACAGGGGGCGACTACGAGCAGTACTTC. This encodes CSVGTGGDYEQYF.

This clone was recorded a few times. This rearrangement joins TRBV29-1 to TRBJ2-2; D could derive from TRBD1 or TRBD2 (5 bases each). The ends were cut back, 7 bases at V and 4 bases at J, with 16 bases in the middle. The CDR3 consists of 14 residues. CDR1 and CDR2 from the germline V gene are SQVTM and ANQGSEA. CDR3 DNA: TGCAGCGCCGGGACGGCCCAGGCCACCGGGGAGCTGTTTTTT. It yields the protein CSAGTAQATGELFF.

This chain links TRBV29-1 with TRBJ1-1; 7 nucleotides agree with TRBD1. The V gene's germline CDR1 is SQVTM and CDR2 ANQGSEA. The CDR3 runs to 14 residues. V dropped 6 bases and J dropped 5; count of bases not matched to a gene: 12. The CDR3 region is CSVRSETGKTEAFF. CDR3 DNA: TGCAGCGTCCGATCGGAGACAGGGAAAACTGAAGCTTTCTTT. The full variable domain, in which reference TRBV29-1 and TRBJ1-1 provide the parts outside the CDR3, is SAVISQKPSRDICQRGTSLTIQCQVDSQVTMMFWYRQQPGQSLTLIATANQGSEATYESGFVIDKFPISRPNLTFSTLTVSNMSPEDSSIYLCSVRSETGKTEAFFGQGTRLTVV.

The chain couples TRBV2 to TRBJ1-2, with 10 positions matching TRBD1. CDR3 length equals 13 residues. J was trimmed by 6 bases and V by 4 bases; bases with no gene match: 2. CDR1 and CDR2 from the germline V gene are SNHLY and FYNNEI. The CDR3 protein is CASSVTGGDGYTF. In DNA form, the CDR3 reads TGTGCCAGCAGTGTGACAGGGGGCGATGGCTACACCTTC. The variable domain in full, with the rest retrieved from reference TRBV2 and TRBJ1-2, is EPEVTQTPSHQVTQMGQEVILRCVPISNHLYFYWYRQILGQKVEFLVSFYNNEISEKSEIFDDQFSVERPDGSNFTLKIRSTKLEDSAMYFCASSVTGGDGYTFGSGTRLTVV.

The chain is built from TRBV29-1 and TRBJ2-2, with a tentative D call TRBD2 (5 bases). Trimming left V 3 bases short and J 1 base short, with 12 bases between. Germline V gives CDR1 SQVTM, CDR2 ANQGSEA. The CDR3 contains 15 residues. CDR3 protein: CSVDRRAGNTGELFF. For the CDR3, the DNA is TGCAGCGTTGACCGCCGGGCGGGGAACACCGGGGAGCTGTTTTTT.

This clone was counted only a few times. The rearrangement uses TRBV7-6 and TRBJ2-7, with D tentatively TRBD1 (7 bases). Germline V lookup: CDR1 SGHVS, CDR2 FNYEAQ. The CDR3 runs 14 residues. V was shortened by 0 bases and J by 4 bases, with 10 bases between the two germline ends. CDR3 region: CASSLAEGQYEQYF. The CDR3 coding sequence is TGTGCCAGCAGCTTAGCGGAGGGACAGTACGAGCAGTACTTC.

The rearrangement links TRBV5-6 to TRBJ2-7; TRBD1 matches at 9 bases. J gave up 3 bases and V 0 bases, and 4 bases lay outside the gene matches. The CDR3 is 15 residues long. Germline V gene data show CDR1 as SGHDT and CDR2 as YYEEEE. CDR3 sequence (DNA): TGTGCCAGCAGCTTGGGGGACAGGGAAGGCTACGAGCAGTACTTC. The encoded protein is CASSLGDREGYEQYF.

This clone turned up a few times. J is TRBJ2-7 and V is TRBV29-1, with 9 positions matching TRBD1. The CDR3 totals 13 residues. Trimming cost V 6 bases and J 5 bases; bases outside gene matches: 8. Germline V gene lookup returns CDR1 SQVTM and CDR2 ANQGSEA. The CDR3 DNA reads as TGCAGCGTGACCGGGACAGGGATGCACGAGCAGTACTTC. Protein sequence: CSVTGTGMHEQYF.

In its sample, this clone was seen a few times. The J gene is TRBJ2-2, the V gene TRBV7-9; D ambiguous. The CDR3 loop spans 12 amino acids. Germline assignment: CDR1 SEHNR and CDR2 FQNEAQ (reference sequence). CDR3 sequence reads: CSGTPNTGELFF. The CDR3 DNA sequence: TGTTCGGGCACCCCGAACACCGGGGAGCTGTTTTTT.

This clone has a handful of counts. The rearrangement links TRBV29-1 to TRBJ2-3; weak D call: TRBD1 (6 bases). CDR3 length: 18 residues. Germline V CDR1 and CDR2: SQVTM, ANQGSEA. Between the trimmed V and J ends, which lost 5 bases and 4 bases, there was a span of 28 bases. The CDR3 protein is CSVIGLTRRGLAPDTQYF. The DNA of the CDR3 is TGCAGCGTTATAGGATTGACACGCAGGGGCCTGGCCCCAGATACGCAGTATTTT.

This sequence joins TRBV6-5 and TRBJ1-2; D may be TRBD1 (6 bases). This CDR3 has 13 residues. Trimming stripped 6 bases from V and 2 bases from J, with 10 bases between. CDR1 and CDR2 (germline): MNHEY, SVGAGI. The CDR3 sequence is CASRTDRNYGYTF. CDR3 DNA sequence: TGTGCCAGCAGAACCGACAGGAACTATGGCTACACCTTC.